This T cell receptor beta chain is from a study of blood T cell repertoires in COVID-19. Study background: From the United States, Italy and Spain came samples of acute and convalescent COVID-19. T cells, B-cell-depleted T cells, or PBMCs provided the cDNA or gDNA that served as material.

In the authors' workflow: Amplifying reference gene primers gave estimates of nucleated cell counts. Repertoires were generated with immunoSEQ multiplex PCR, while TCRdb's copy carries only in-frame clones and drops some. For V, J and clone size, that table is used; D and trimming come from the DNA. The table includes 190,000 or so clones, about 87% detected once. The sequencing sample was made of peripheral blood. This TCR derives from a woman under 30 who had recovered from COVID-19.

CDR3 in DNA: TGTGCCATCACGGCGGGGGGGCCCCGGGAGACCCAGTACTTC. It codes for CAITAGGPRETQYF. V and J are TRBV10-3 and TRBJ2-5; TRBD2 agrees at 9 bases. This CDR3 region has 14 residues. Trimming at V came to 7 bases and at J to 5 bases, leaving 8 bases not matched to a gene. Per the germline V gene, CDR1 is ENHRY and CDR2 is SYGVKD.